One and the same sample provided the 26 T cell receptor beta chains below, sequenced in a study of vaccination and CD4 T cells after COVID-19. Oncomine TCR Beta short-read sequencing was applied to DNA from cultured CD4+ T cells. Each CDR3 protein is one row after TCRdb ran MiXCR on the PCR reads. The sample lists over 11,000 distinct CDR3 sequences, around a fifth occurring once. No antigens are known for them. Treatment given: approximately 9-day PBMC culture with coronavirus spike peptide pools or control peptides (ViraFEST assay). Sequenced material: cultured CD4+ T cells from blood. Receptors originate from a human donor with COVID-19.

As for this clonotype: A much larger clone lies a single base off, so this may be a read error. The rearrangement links TRBV7-2 to TRBJ2-2; no firm D call. The ends were cut back, 5 bases at V and 1 base at J, with 20 bases in the middle. There are 18 residues in the CDR3. Germline-derived CDR1 and CDR2 are SGHTA and FQGNSA. In DNA, the CDR3 is TGTGCCAGCAGCACATGGGGTACGGTGGGATTGAACACCGGGGAGCTGTTTTTT. Translating it yields CASSTWGTVGLNTGELFF.

The count of this clonotype is one. J is TRBJ2-1 and V is TRBV5-1, with 10 bases matching TRBD1. The CDR3 totals 14 residues. The junction had 11 bases not matched to a gene; V was cut back by 9 bases and J by 8 bases. Germline V gene lookup returns CDR1 SGHRS and CDR2 YFSETQ. CDR3 bases: TGCGCCATAAGGAGGACAGGGGGAAGCGATGAGCAGTTCTTC. This translates into CAIRRTGGSDEQFF.

By share, this clonotype counts as medium-sized. This chain joins TRBV7-6 and TRBJ1-3; D not resolved. CDR3 length: 13 amino acids. Germline V gene sequence: CDR1 SGHVS, CDR2 FNYEAQ. The ends were cut back, 5 bases at V and 0 bases at J, with 5 bases in the middle. CDR3 bases: TGTGCCAGCAGCCAAGCCTCTGGAAACACCATATATTTT. Translated, it gives CASSQASGNTIYF. The full variable domain, with the rest looked up from reference TRBV7-6 and TRBJ1-3, is GAGVSQSPRYKVTKRGQDVALRCDPISGHVSLYWYRQALGQGPEFLTYFNYEAQQDKSGLPNDRFSAERPEGSISTLTIQRTEQRDSAMYRCASSQASGNTIYFGEGSWLTVV.

The chain recombines TRBV5-4 with TRBJ2-7; 8 bases map to TRBD1. V trimming: 4 bases; J trimming: 3 bases; junction bases outside the gene matches: 6. Germline loops: CDR1 SGHNT, CDR2 YYREEE (reference sequence). This CDR3 region has 14 residues. The CDR3 is CASSHPGTGYEQYF. CDR3 in DNA: TGTGCCAGCAGCCACCCGGGGACAGGCTACGAGCAGTACTTC.

A few counts support this clonotype. CDR3 nucleotide sequence: TGTGCCATCAGCAACAGGGACAGCTCCTACGAGCAGTACTTC. It translates to CAISNRDSSYEQYF. This rearrangement joins TRBV10-3 to TRBJ2-7; TRBD1 matches at 7 bases. Germline CDR1 ENHRY, CDR2 SYGVKD. The ends lost 6 bases at V and 0 bases at J; junction bases unmatched: 5. CDR3 length equals 14 residues.

This sequence joins TRBV7-6 and TRBJ2-7; 8 positions agree with TRBD2. The V segment lost 5 bases and the J segment 3 bases; nucleotides outside the gene matches: 6. The germline CDR1 and CDR2 sequences are SGHVS and FNYEAQ. The CDR3 totals 14 residues. The CDR3 nucleotides are TGTGCCAGCAGCCGGGGGGGAAGTGGCTACGAGCAGTACTTC. Translation: CASSRGGSGYEQYF.

Within the sample, this clonotype is medium-sized (0.01 to 0.1%). The chain joins TRBV7-8 to TRBJ2-5; no clear D. Between the trimmed V and J ends, which lost 1 base and 2 bases, there was a span of 8 bases. Germline V gene lookup returns CDR1 SGHVS and CDR2 FQNEAQ. The CDR3 runs to 14 residues. The CDR3 protein is CASSLGAAQETQYF. The CDR3 coding sequence is TGTGCCAGCAGCTTAGGCGCAGCGCAAGAGACCCAGTACTTC.

This clonotype was detected only a few times. The chain is built from TRBV12-3 or TRBV12-4 and TRBJ1-1; D ambiguous. There are 13 residues in the CDR3. V lost 7 bases and J lost 5, with 14 bases in between. The CDR3 loop reads CASKFLSGTEAFF. CDR3 DNA sequence: TGTGCCAGCAAATTCCTGTCTGGTACTGAAGCTTTCTTT.

The chain combines TRBV5-4 with TRBJ1-2, with D tentatively TRBD1 (5 bases). This CDR3 region has 13 residues. Germline CDR1 is SGHNT and CDR2 is YYREEE (reference sequence). Trimming removed 1 base at V and 7 bases at J, with 11 bases between. Here the CDR3 DNA reads TGTGCCAGCAGCTTGAAAGCAGGGTTTGGCTACACCTTC. This encodes CASSLKAGFGYTF.

This chain connects TRBV6-5 to TRBJ2-7, with D perhaps TRBD1 (6 bases). Germline lookup yields CDR1 MNHEY and CDR2 SVGAGI. The CDR3 is 14 amino acids. Trimming shortened V by 3 bases and J by 4 bases, and 13 bases separated the two germline ends. CDR3 amino acids: CASSYRGLGYEQYF. The CDR3 DNA is TGTGCCAGCAGTTATAGGGGGTTGGGGTACGAGCAGTACTTC.

This clonotype was picked up a small number of times. V usage is TRBV12-3 or TRBV12-4 and J usage is TRBJ1-2; 8 bases align to TRBD1. V shed 3 bases, J shed 1 base, and the junction held 4 bases outside the gene matches. CDR3 size: 15 residues. The CDR3 loop is CASSFRDRSNYGYTF. The CDR3 DNA reads TGTGCCAGCAGTTTCCGGGACAGGAGTAACTATGGCTACACCTTC.

The chain recombines TRBV5-1 with TRBJ2-5; TRBD1 or TRBD2 may be the D gene (5 bases each). V was pared by 4 bases and J by 5 bases, with 21 bases between. CDR1 is SGHRS, CDR2 YFSETQ, per germline. The CDR3 runs to 16 residues. CDR3 amino acids: CASSMGDDSRAETQYF. The DNA for the CDR3 is TGCGCCAGCAGCATGGGGGACGACTCGAGGGCGGAGACCCAGTACTTC.

This clonotype occurred a few times. V usage is TRBV10-3 and J usage is TRBJ2-3; TRBD1 is a possible D gene (5 bases). CDR1 is ENHRY and CDR2 is SYGVKD in the germline V gene. This CDR3 region has 12 residues. V lost 3 bases and J lost 9, with 10 bases in between. The CDR3 nucleotides read TGTGCCATCAGTGAACAGGATCCCACGCAGTATTTT. This codes for CAISEQDPTQYF.

The chain recombines TRBV4-2 with TRBJ1-5; no definite D call. The V gene lost 4 bases and the J gene lost 4 bases, with 8 bases spanning the gap. The germline CDR1 and CDR2 sequences are LGHNA and YNFKEQ. The CDR3 is made up of 13 amino acids. The chain's CDR3 is CASSPVGNQPQHF. CDR3 DNA sequence: TGTGCCAGCAGCCCCGTAGGAAATCAGCCCCAGCATTTT.

The J gene is TRBJ1-2, the V gene TRBV4-3, with a tentative D call TRBD1 (6 bases). CDR1 is LGHNA, CDR2 YSLEER, per germline. CDR3 length: 15 amino acids. Deletions cut 1 base from V and 4 bases from J, with 13 bases between. The CDR3 nucleotides are TGCGCCAGCAGCCAAGGTCCGGGACAAGGCTATGGCTACACCTTC. Translating gives CASSQGPGQGYGYTF.

This chain uses TRBV11-2 with TRBJ1-2, with D tentatively TRBD1 (6 bases). CDR3 length: 13 amino acids. Trimming took 5 bases from V and 8 from J, leaving 15 bases between them. Germline V gives CDR1 SGHAT, CDR2 FQNNGV. This CDR3 reads CASSVTGWMGYTF. DNA of the CDR3: TGTGCCAGCAGCGTCACAGGGTGGATGGGCTACACCTTC.

By share, this clonotype counts as medium-sized. The chain uses TRBV6-1 and TRBJ1-2; 9 bases are shared with TRBD1. CDR3 length: 13 residues. Germline CDR1 and CDR2: MNHNS and SASEGT. Trimming cost V 7 bases and J 2 bases; bases outside gene matches: 2. Here the CDR3 reads CASIGTGNYGYTF. In nucleotides, the CDR3 is TGTGCCAGCATTGGGACAGGGAACTATGGCTACACCTTC.

The rearrangement uses TRBV6-1 and TRBJ2-2; D remains unclear. The V end lost 8 bases, the J end lost 4 bases, and 14 bases lay between the germline ends. Germline V gene sequence: CDR1 MNHNS, CDR2 SASEGT. CDR3 length equals 14 residues. The CDR3 nucleotides are TGTGCCAGCGCCTGGGCAGGCTCCACCGGGGAGCTGTTTTTT. It codes for CASAWAGSTGELFF.

This sequence joins TRBV28 and TRBJ1-1; no firm D call. In germline, CDR1 is MDHEN, CDR2 SYDVKM. Trimming shortened V by 5 bases and J by 5 bases, and 9 bases separated the two germline ends. This CDR3 contains 12 residues. The CDR3 bases are TGTGCCAGCAGTCCTAGAAATACTGAAGCTTTCTTT. Translation: CASSPRNTEAFF. Using reference TRBV28 and TRBJ1-1 for the parts outside the CDR3, the full variable domain is DVKVTQSSRYLVKRTGEKVFLECVQDMDHENMFWYRQDPGLGLRLIYFSYDVKMKEKGDIPEGYSVSREKKERFSLILESASTNQTSMYLCASSPRNTEAFFGQGTRLTVV.

This clonotype has more than one count but fewer than ten. The genes are TRBV19 and TRBJ2-7, with 7 nucleotides matching TRBD2. CDR1 LNHDA and CDR2 SQIVND come from the germline V gene (reference sequence). Losses at the gene ends were 5 bases for V and 2 bases for J; bases not matched to a gene: 6. The CDR3 is made up of 14 amino acids. Here the CDR3 DNA reads TGTGCCAGTAGTGCCGGACGGGGGGCCTACGAGCAGTACTTC. Residues: CASSAGRGAYEQYF.

This clonotype appeared a few times. The chain carries TRBV12-3 or TRBV12-4 and TRBJ2-5; tentative D call: TRBD1 (5 bases). The CDR3 length is 13 residues. Trimming took 6 bases from V and 2 from J, leaving 10 bases between them. The CDR3 nucleotides are TGTGCCAGCAGCCTCAGGGTTCAAGAGACCCAGTACTTC. Protein sequence: CASSLRVQETQYF.

The chain carries TRBV5-1 and TRBJ1-1, with D perhaps matching TRBD1 (5 bases). In germline, CDR1 is SGHRS, CDR2 YFSETQ. V lost 0 bases, J lost 1 base, and 13 bases lay in between. The CDR3 spans 16 residues. The CDR3 DNA is TGCGCCAGCAGCTTGGAATTAGGGGCGAGGAACACTGAAGCTTTCTTT. This gives the protein CASSLELGARNTEAFF.

There are a few counts of this clonotype. This chain connects TRBV18 to TRBJ1-1; 7 nucleotides match TRBD1. The CDR3 loop spans 16 amino acids. In germline, CDR1 is KGHSH, CDR2 LQKENI. Losses at the gene ends were 3 bases for V and 4 bases for J; bases not matched to a gene: 11. CDR3 nucleotide sequence: TGTGCCAGCTCACCCAACCGACAGGGATCAGGCACTGAAGCTTTCTTT. This codes for CASSPNRQGSGTEAFF.

This clonotype was seen a handful of times. Here the CDR3 DNA reads TGTGCCAGCAGTTCCCCGGACAGGGCCCGAGAGACCCAGTACTTC. Its protein is CASSSPDRARETQYF. V is TRBV6-5 and J is TRBJ2-5; 8 positions match TRBD1. The germline gives CDR1 MNHEY, CDR2 SVGAGI. The CDR3 totals 15 residues. With V trimmed by 4 bases and J by 4 bases, 8 bases remained unmatched.

This clonotype was detected a few times. The chain links TRBV11-2 to TRBJ1-6, with D possibly TRBD1 on 5 matching bases. Germline V gene lookup returns CDR1 SGHAT and CDR2 FQNNGV. Trimming took off 3 bases at V and 10 bases at J, with 16 bases between the two ends. The CDR3 length is 15 residues. The CDR3: CASSFVSQGFSPLHF. In nucleotides, the CDR3 is TGTGCCAGCAGCTTCGTAAGTCAGGGATTCTCACCCCTCCACTTT.

By share, this clonotype counts as medium-sized. This chain joins TRBV25-1 and TRBJ1-2; D remains unclear. V shed 2 bases and J shed 2 bases, with 15 bases lying between them. The V gene's germline CDR1 is MGHDK and CDR2 SYGVNS. This CDR3 region has 16 residues. CDR3 sequence reads: CASSEEERGGNYGYTF. In DNA, the CDR3 is TGTGCCAGCAGTGAAGAAGAAAGAGGAGGGAACTATGGCTACACCTTC.